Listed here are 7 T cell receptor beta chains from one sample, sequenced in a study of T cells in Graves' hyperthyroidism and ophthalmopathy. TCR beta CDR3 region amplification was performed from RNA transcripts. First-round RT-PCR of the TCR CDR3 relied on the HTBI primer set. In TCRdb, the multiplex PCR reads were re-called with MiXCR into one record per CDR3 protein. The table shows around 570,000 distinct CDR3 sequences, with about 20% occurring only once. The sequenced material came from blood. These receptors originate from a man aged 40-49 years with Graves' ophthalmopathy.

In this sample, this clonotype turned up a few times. The CDR3 loop is CSARRGQGAANEKLFF. CDR3 nucleotides: TGCAGTGCGAGGAGGGGACAGGGGGCGGCTAATGAAAAACTGTTTTTT. The chain links TRBV20-1 to TRBJ1-4; 12 bases fit TRBD1. CDR1 DFQATT and CDR2 SNEGSKA come from the germline V gene (reference sequence). J was trimmed by 3 bases and V by 6 bases; bases with no gene match: 8. The length of the CDR3 is 16 residues.

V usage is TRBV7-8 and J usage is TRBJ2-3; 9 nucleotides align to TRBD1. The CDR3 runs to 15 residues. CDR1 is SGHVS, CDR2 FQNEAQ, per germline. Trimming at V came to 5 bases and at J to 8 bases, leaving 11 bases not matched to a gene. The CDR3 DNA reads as TGTGCCAGCAGCGGGCGGATCCGGGGACAGGGTACGCAGTATTTT. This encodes CASSGRIRGQGTQYF. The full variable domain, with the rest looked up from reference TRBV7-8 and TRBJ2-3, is GAGVSQSPRYKVAKRGQDVALRCDPISGHVSLFWYQQALGQGPEFLTYFQNEAQLDKSGLPSDRFFAERPEGSVSTLKIQRTQQEDSAVYLCASSGRIRGQGTQYFGPGTRLTVL.

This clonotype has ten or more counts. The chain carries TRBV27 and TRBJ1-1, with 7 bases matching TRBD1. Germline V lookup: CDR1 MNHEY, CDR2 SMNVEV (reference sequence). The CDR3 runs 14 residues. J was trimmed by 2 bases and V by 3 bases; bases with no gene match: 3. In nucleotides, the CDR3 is TGTGCCAGCAGTTTTAACAGGGGTAACACTGAAGCTTTCTTT. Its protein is CASSFNRGNTEAFF.

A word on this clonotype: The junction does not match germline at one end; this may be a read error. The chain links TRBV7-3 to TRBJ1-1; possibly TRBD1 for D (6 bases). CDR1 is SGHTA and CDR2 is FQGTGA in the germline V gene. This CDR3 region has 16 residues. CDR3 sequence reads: CASSLGSDSLNTEASF. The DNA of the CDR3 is TGTGCCAGCAGCTTAGGATCGGACAGTTTGAACACTGAAGCTTCCTTT.

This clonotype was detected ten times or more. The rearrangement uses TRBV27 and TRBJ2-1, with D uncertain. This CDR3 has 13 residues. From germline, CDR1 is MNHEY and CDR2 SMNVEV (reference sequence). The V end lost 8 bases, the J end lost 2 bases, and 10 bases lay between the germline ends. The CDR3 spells CASAARPYNEQFF. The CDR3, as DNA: TGTGCCAGCGCCGCTAGACCCTACAATGAGCAGTTCTTC.

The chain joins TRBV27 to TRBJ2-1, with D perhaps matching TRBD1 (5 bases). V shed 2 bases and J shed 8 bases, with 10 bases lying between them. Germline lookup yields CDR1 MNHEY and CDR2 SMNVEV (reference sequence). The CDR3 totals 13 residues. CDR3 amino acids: CASSLIGVDEQFF. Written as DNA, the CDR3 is TGTGCCAGCAGTTTAATAGGGGTTGATGAGCAGTTCTTC.

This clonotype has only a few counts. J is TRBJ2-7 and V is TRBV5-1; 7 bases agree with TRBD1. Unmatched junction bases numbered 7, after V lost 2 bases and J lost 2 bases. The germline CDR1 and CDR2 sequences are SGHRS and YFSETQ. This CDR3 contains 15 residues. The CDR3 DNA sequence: TGCGCCAGCAGCTTTCCTGGGCAGGGGGCCTACGAGCAGTACTTC. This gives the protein CASSFPGQGAYEQYF.